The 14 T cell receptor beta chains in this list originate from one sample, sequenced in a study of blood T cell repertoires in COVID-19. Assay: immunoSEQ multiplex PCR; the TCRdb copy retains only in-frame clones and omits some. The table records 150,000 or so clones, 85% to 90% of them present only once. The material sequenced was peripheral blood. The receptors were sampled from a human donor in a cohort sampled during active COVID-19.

CDR3 sequence (DNA): TGCGCCAGCAGCATGGAGTTTGGGCGCCCAGATACGCAGTATTTT. It yields the protein CASSMEFGRPDTQYF. The chain couples TRBV5-1 to TRBJ2-3; D not certain. The V end lost 4 bases, the J end lost 4 bases, and 16 bases lay between the germline ends. Germline-derived CDR1 and CDR2 are SGHRS and YFSETQ. This CDR3 has 15 amino acids.

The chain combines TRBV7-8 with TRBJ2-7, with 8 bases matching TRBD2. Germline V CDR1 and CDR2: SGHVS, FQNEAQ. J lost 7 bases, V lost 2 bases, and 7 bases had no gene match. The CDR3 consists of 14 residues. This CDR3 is CASSLYGGAGEQYF. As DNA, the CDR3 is TGTGCCAGCAGCTTATACGGGGGGGCGGGAGAGCAGTACTTC.

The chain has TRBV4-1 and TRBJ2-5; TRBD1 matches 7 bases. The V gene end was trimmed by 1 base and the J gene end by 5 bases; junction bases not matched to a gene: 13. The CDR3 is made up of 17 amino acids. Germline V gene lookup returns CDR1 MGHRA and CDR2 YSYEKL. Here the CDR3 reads CASSQGGKTGWLETQYF. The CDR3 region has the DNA TGCGCCAGCAGCCAAGGGGGAAAGACAGGGTGGCTCGAGACCCAGTACTTC.

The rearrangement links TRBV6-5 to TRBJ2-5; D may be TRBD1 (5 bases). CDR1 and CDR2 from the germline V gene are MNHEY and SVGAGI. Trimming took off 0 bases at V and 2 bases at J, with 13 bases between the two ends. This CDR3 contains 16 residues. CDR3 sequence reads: CASSYSLWGYQETQYF. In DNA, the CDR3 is TGTGCCAGCAGTTACTCGTTGTGGGGCTATCAAGAGACCCAGTACTTC.

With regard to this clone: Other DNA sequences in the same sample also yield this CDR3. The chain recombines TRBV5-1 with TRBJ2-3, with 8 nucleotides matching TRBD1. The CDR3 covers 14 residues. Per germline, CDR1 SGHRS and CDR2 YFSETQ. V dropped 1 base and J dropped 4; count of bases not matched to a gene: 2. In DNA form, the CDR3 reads TGCGCCAGCAGCTTGCTACAGGGGGCAGATACGCAGTATTTT. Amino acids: CASSLLQGADTQYF.

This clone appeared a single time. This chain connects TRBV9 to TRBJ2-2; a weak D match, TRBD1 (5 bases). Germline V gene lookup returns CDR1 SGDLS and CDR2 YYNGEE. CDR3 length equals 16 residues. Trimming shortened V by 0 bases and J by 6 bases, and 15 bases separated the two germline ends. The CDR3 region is CASSVDPQGLAGELFF. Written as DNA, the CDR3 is TGTGCCAGCAGCGTAGACCCCCAGGGATTGGCCGGGGAGCTGTTTTTT.

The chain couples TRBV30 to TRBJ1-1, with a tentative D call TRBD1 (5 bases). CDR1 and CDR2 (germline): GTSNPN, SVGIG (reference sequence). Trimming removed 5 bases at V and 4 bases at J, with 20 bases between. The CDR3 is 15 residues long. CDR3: CAWGDLDSSRTEAFF. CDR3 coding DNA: TGTGCCTGGGGAGATCTAGACAGCTCCCGCACTGAAGCTTTCTTT.

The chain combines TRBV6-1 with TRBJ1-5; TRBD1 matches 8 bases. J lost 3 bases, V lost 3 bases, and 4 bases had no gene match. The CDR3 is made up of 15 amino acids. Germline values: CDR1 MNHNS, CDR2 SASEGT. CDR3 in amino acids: CASSDRGRINQPQHF. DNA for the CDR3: TGTGCCAGCAGTGACAGGGGGCGCATCAATCAGCCCCAGCATTTT.

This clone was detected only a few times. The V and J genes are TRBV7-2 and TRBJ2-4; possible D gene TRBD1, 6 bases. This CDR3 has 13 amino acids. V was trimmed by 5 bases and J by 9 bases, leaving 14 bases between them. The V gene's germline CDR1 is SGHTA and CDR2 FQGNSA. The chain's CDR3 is CASSVTTGSIQYF. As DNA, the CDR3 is TGTGCCAGCAGCGTTACCACAGGGAGCATTCAGTACTTC.

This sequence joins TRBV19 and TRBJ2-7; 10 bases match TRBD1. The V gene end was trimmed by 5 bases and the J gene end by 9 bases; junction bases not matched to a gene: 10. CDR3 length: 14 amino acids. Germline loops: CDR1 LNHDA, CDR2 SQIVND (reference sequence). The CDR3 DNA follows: TGTGCCAGTAGTTCGACAGGGGGCCGCGTGGTGCAGTACTTC. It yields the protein CASSSTGGRVVQYF.

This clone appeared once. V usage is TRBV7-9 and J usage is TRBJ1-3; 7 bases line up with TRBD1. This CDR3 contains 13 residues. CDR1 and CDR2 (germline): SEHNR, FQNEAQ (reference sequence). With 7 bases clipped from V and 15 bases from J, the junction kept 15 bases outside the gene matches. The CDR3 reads CASNNRGGALAYF. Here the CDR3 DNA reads TGTGCCAGCAACAACAGGGGAGGGGCCCTGGCATATTTT. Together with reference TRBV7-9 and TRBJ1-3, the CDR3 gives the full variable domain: DTGVSQNPRHKITKRGQNVTFRCDPISEHNRLYWYRQTLGQGPEFLTYFQNEAQLEKSRLLSDRFSAERPKGSFSTLEIQRTEQGDSAMYLCASNNRGGALAYFGEGSWLTVV.

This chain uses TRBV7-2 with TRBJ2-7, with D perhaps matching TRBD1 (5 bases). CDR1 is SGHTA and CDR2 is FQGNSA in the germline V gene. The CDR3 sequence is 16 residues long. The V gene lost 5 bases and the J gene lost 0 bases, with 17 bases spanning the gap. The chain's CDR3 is CASSRQPTVSSYEQYF. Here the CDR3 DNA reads TGTGCCAGCAGCCGCCAGCCGACAGTGAGCTCCTACGAGCAGTACTTC.

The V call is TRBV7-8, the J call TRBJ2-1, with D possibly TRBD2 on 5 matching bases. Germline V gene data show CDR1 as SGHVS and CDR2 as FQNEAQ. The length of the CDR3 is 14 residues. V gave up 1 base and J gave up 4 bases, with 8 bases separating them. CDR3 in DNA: TGTGCCAGCAGCTTAGGGGGAGTGTACAATGAGCAGTTCTTC. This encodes CASSLGGVYNEQFF.

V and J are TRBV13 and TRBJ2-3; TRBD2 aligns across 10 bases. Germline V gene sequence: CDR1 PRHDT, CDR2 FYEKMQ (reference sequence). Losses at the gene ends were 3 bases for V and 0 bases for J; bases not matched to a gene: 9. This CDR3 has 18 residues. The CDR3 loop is CASSFLRSGGASTDTQYF. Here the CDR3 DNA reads TGTGCCAGCAGCTTTCTTCGGAGCGGGGGGGCTAGCACAGATACGCAGTATTTT.